One T cell receptor (beta chain) is described in this entry. The CDR3 sequence is 12 residues long. The germline V and J ends were trimmed by 3 bases and 3 bases, with 5 bases remaining between them. Adaptor-ligated barcode primers were used to amplify TRBV12-4/TRBJ1-2 clonotypes. TCRdb independently ran MiXCR on the multiplex PCR reads; one entry per CDR3 protein. The table includes several hundred distinct CDR3 sequences, around 35% detected once. This chain connects TRBV12-3 or TRBV12-4 to TRBJ1-2; D is unclear. This TCR was sampled from a female donor with breast cancer. Input material: memory CD4+ T cells sorted from blood. Stated subset: memory CD4+ T cells, CD4+CD45RO+CD25-. The CDR3 nucleotides read TGTGCCAGCAGTTTTGAGGACTATGGCTACACCTTC. Translated, it gives CASSFEDYGYTF.